This T cell receptor (beta chain) appears in the sequencing data of a study of blood T cell repertoires in COVID-19. In the study overall: The samples span acute and convalescent COVID-19 from the United States, Italy and Spain.

The ends were cut back, 3 bases at V and 0 bases at J, with 10 bases in the middle. Per germline, CDR1 SNHLY and CDR2 FYNNEI. The CDR3 is 15 amino acids. Patients from Seattle were sampled longitudinally, starting during active infection. Sequenced by immunoSEQ multiplex PCR; TCRdb stores in-frame clones only, minus some. The sample yields some 190,000 clones, 82% seen once. What was sequenced was peripheral blood. This clonotype originated in a woman aged 55-69 years with COVID-19, enrolled during active disease. This sequence joins TRBV2 and TRBJ2-3, with a weak D call TRBD1 (5 bases). The chain's CDR3 is CASSDRTPSTDTQYF. The CDR3, as DNA: TGTGCCAGCAGTGACAGGACACCTAGCACAGATACGCAGTATTTT.